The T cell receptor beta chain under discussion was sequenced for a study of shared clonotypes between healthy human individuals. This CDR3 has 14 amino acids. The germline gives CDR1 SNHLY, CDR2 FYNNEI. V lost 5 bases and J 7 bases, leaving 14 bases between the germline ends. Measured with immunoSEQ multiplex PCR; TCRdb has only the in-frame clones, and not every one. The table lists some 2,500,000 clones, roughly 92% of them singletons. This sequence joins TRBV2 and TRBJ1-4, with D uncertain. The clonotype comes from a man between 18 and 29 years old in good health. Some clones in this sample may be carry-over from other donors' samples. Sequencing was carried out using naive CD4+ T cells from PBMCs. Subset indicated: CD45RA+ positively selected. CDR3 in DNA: TGTGCCAGCAGTAAGACTTACAGCCTTGAAAAACTGTTTTTT. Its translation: CASSKTYSLEKLFF.